One T cell receptor beta chain is described in this entry. Its specificity is not known. 10X single-cell V(D)J and 5' gene-expression libraries profiled CSF cells. From the 10x single-cell sequencing reads, TCRdb lists one entry per CDR3 protein and no DNA. This listing includes roughly 1,400 distinct CDR3 sequences. All participants were free of acute infectious disease and in good physical condition. Live CSF cells were sorted with a live/dead marker for droplet-based sequencing. This sample stems from a study of CD8 T cells in cerebrospinal fluid in Alzheimer's disease. Study outcomes and limitations: No causal link between EBV and Alzheimer's follows from EBV-specific cerebrospinal fluid TCRs, authors warned.

Germline V gives CDR1 MNHNS, CDR2 SASEGT. The CDR3 spans 13 residues. The chain employs TRBV6-1 and TRBJ2-7; checking the TCRdb D call of TRBD1 is not possible without DNA. Sequencing used cerebrospinal fluid. The TCR originated in a human donor in good health. CDR3 sequence reads: CASSEFATVEQYF.